This T cell receptor (beta chain) is drawn from a study of cytomegalovirus exposure and HLA in healthy donors. Findings and limits, study-wide: Researchers catalogued approximately 170 TCR beta chains as cytomegalovirus-associated. V- and J-gene trimming of TCR beta was linked (in a later analysis) to a missense DCLRE1C variant.

With regard to this clone: Its cognate antigen is unknown.

Amplification used 60 Vbeta primers and 13 Jbeta primers. Some clones are missing from TCRdb's copy, which holds only in-frame ones; the method was immunoSEQ multiplex PCR. The table lists roughly 99,000 clones, less than 85% of them singletons. This CDR3 comprises 15 residues. Germline CDR1 SGHNT, CDR2 YYREEE (reference sequence). Trimming took 4 bases from V and 5 from J; bases not matched to a gene: 6. Material for sequencing was PBMCs. The rearrangement uses TRBV5-4 and TRBJ2-1, with TRBD2 matching 10 bases. The receptor was isolated from a male donor in good health and CMV-seronegative. The CDR3 DNA reads as TGTGCCAGCAGCCGAGGACTAGCGGTTAACAATGAGCAGTTCTTC. Its protein product is CASSRGLAVNNEQFF.